This entry lists 5 T cell receptor beta chains sequenced from one sample in a study of OX40 agonist ivuxolimab in advanced cancers. Repertoires were generated with immunoSEQ multiplex PCR, while TCRdb's copy carries only in-frame clones and drops some. The data show under 85,000 clones, 80% to 90% seen once. Source: CD4+ or CD8+ T cells sorted from blood, taken in a trial of the OX40 agonist ivuxolimab. Receptors originate from an adult with an advanced solid tumor such as melanoma, head and neck, liver or kidney cancer.

This clone was counted only a few times. V is TRBV30 and J is TRBJ1-1; 8 positions match TRBD1. V shed 3 bases and J 4 bases; nucleotides not matched to a gene: 4. In germline, CDR1 is GTSNPN, CDR2 SVGIG (reference sequence). CDR3 length equals 13 residues. The CDR3 reads CAWRRTGSTEAFF. The CDR3 nucleotides are TGTGCCTGGAGACGGACAGGGTCCACTGAAGCTTTCTTT.

J is TRBJ2-3 and V is TRBV6-6; 7 bases map to TRBD2. CDR1 and CDR2 from the germline V gene are MNHNY and SVGAGI (reference sequence). J gave up 1 base and V 3 bases, and 7 bases lay outside the gene matches. This CDR3 is 16 amino acids long. CDR3 amino acids: CASSYRRGYGTDTQYF. CDR3 bases: TGTGCCAGCAGTTATAGGCGGGGGTATGGCACAGATACGCAGTATTTT.

V usage is TRBV5-1 and J usage is TRBJ1-1; no clear D gene. The CDR3 is made up of 14 amino acids. The germline CDR1 and CDR2 sequences are SGHRS and YFSETQ. Trimming removed 4 bases at V and 3 bases at J, with 13 bases between. Written as DNA, the CDR3 is TGCGCCAGCAGCCCTGGGTGGGGTGACACTGAAGCTTTCTTT. Its translation is CASSPGWGDTEAFF.

This chain connects TRBV6-1 to TRBJ1-5, with D possibly being TRBD1 (5 bases). The CDR3 extends over 13 amino acids. V was cut by 4 bases and J by 5 bases, with 9 bases left in between. Per germline, CDR1 MNHNS and CDR2 SASEGT. CDR3 nucleotide sequence: TGTGCCAGCAGTGGGGACCCGTATCAGCCCCAGCATTTT. It specifies CASSGDPYQPQHF.

V usage is TRBV7-9 and J usage is TRBJ2-7; D unclear. From germline, CDR1 is SEHNR and CDR2 FQNEAQ (reference sequence). The V end was cut by 4 bases, the J end by 4 bases, with 8 bases between. CDR3 length: 12 residues. For the CDR3, the DNA is TGTGCCAGCAGCTCCCGTGGTTACGAGCAGTACTTC. It encodes CASSSRGYEQYF.